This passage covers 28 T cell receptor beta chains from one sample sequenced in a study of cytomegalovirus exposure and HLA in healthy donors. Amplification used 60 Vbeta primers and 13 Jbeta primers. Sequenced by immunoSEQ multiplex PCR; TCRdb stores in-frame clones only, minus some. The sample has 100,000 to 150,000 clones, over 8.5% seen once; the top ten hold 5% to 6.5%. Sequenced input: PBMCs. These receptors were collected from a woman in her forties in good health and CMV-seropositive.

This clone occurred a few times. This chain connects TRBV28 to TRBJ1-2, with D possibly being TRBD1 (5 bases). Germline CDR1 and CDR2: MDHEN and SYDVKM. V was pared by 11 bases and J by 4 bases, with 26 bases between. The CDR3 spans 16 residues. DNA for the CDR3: TGTGCCGGGCTCGGGGACTTAGGGCACAATGGCTATGGCTACACCTTC. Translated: CAGLGDLGHNGYGYTF.

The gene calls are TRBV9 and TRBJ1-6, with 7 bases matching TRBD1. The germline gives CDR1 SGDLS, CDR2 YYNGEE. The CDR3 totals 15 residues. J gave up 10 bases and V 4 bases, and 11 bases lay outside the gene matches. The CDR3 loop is CASSPRQGRGSPLHF. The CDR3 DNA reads TGTGCCAGCAGCCCGAGACAGGGAAGGGGGTCACCCCTCCACTTT. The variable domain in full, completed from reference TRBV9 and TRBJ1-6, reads DSGVTQTPKHLITATGQRVTLRCSPRSGDLSVYWYQQSLDQGLQFLIQYYNGEERAKGNILERFSAQQFPDLHSELNLSSLELGDSALYFCASSPRQGRGSPLHFGNGTRLTVT.

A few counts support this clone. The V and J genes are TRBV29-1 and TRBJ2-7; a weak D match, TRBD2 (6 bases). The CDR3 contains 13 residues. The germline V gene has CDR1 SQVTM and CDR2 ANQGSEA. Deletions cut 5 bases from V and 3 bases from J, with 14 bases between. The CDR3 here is CSVFTGLHYEQYF. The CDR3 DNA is TGCAGCGTTTTTACGGGACTTCACTACGAGCAGTACTTC.

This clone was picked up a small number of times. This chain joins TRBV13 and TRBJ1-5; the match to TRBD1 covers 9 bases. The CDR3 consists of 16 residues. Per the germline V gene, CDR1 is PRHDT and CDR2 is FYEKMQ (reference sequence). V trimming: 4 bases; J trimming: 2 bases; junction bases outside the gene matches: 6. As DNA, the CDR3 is TGTGCCAGCAGCTCATTACAGGGGGCCGGCAATCAGCCCCAGCATTTT. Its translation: CASSSLQGAGNQPQHF.

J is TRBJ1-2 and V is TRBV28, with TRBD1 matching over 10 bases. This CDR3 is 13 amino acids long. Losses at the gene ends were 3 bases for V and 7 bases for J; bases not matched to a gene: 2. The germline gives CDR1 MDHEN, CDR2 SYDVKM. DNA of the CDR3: TGTGCCAGCAGTTTGGGGACAGGGGTTGGCTACACCTTC. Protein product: CASSLGTGVGYTF.

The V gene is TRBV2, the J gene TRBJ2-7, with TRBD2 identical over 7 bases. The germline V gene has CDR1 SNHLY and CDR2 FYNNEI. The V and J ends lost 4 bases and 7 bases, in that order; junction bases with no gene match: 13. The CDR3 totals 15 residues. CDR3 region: CASSGARGSPGEQYF. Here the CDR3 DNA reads TGTGCCAGCAGTGGGGCGCGGGGGTCCCCGGGAGAGCAGTACTTC. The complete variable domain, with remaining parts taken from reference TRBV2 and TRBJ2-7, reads EPEVTQTPSHQVTQMGQEVILRCVPISNHLYFYWYRQILGQKVEFLVSFYNNEISEKSEIFDDQFSVERPDGSNFTLKIRSTKLEDSAMYFCASSGARGSPGEQYFGPGTRLTVT.

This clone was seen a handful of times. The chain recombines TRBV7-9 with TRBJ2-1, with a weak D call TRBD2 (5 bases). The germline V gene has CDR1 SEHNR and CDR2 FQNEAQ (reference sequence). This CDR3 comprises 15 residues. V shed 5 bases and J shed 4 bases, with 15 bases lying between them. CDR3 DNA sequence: TGTGCCAGCAGCGCCGGTCCAGCGGATTACAATGAGCAGTTCTTC. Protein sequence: CASSAGPADYNEQFF.

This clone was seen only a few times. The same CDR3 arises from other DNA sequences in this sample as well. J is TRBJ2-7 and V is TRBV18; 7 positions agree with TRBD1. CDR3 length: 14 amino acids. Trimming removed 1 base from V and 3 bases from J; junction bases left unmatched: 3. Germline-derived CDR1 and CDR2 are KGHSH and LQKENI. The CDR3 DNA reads TGTGCCAGCTCACCACTTAGGGGGCTCTACGAGCAGTACTTC. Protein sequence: CASSPLRGLYEQYF.

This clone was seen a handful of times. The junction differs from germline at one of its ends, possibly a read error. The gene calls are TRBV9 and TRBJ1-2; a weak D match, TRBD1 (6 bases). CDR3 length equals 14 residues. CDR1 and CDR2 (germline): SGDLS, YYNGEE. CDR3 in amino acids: CASSVGGGNYSYTF. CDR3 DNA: TGTGCCAGCAGCGTAGGAGGGGGAAACTATAGCTACACCTTC.

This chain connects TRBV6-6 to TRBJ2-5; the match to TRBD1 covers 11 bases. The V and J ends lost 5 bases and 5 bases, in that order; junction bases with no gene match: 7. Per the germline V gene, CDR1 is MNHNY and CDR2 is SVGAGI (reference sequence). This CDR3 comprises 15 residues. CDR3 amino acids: CASSRRDRGGETQYF. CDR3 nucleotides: TGTGCCAGCAGTAGACGGGACAGGGGGGGGGAGACCCAGTACTTC.

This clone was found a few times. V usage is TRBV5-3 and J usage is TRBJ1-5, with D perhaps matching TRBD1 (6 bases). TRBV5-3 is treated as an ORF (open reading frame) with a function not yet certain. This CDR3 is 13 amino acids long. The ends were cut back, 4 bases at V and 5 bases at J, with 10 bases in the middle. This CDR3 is CARSQDSDQPQHF. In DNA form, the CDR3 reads TGTGCCAGAAGCCAGGACAGTGATCAGCCCCAGCATTTT.

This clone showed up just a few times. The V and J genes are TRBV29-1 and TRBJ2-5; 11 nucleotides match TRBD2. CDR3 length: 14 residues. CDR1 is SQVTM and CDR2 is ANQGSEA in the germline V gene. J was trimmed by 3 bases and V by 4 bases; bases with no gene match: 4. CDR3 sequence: CSVGVAGGKETQYF. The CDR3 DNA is TGCAGCGTTGGGGTAGCGGGGGGGAAAGAGACCCAGTACTTC.

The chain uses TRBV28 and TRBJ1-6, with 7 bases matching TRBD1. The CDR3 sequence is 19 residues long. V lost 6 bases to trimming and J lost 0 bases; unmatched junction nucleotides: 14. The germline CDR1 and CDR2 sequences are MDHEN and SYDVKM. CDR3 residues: CASSLTGPIMNSYNSPLHF. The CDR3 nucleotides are TGTGCCAGCAGCCTGACAGGGCCCATTATGAACTCCTATAATTCACCCCTCCACTTT.

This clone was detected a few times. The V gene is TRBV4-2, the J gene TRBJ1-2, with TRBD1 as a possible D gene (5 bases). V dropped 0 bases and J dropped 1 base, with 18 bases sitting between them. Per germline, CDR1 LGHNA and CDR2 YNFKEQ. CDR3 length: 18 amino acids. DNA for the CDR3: TGTGCCAGCAGCCAAGAGGCGAGACAGCGAGCAAGTAACTATGGCTACACCTTC. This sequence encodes CASSQEARQRASNYGYTF.

The CDR3 region has the DNA TGTGCCAGCAGCTCCGGGACAGGCTCTGGAAACACCATATATTTT. Its protein product is CASSSGTGSGNTIYF. The V call is TRBV2, the J call TRBJ1-3; 8 nucleotides align to TRBD1. The junction had 4 bases not matched to a gene; V was cut back by 6 bases and J by 0 bases. The germline V gene encodes CDR1 SNHLY and CDR2 FYNNEI. CDR3 length: 15 amino acids.

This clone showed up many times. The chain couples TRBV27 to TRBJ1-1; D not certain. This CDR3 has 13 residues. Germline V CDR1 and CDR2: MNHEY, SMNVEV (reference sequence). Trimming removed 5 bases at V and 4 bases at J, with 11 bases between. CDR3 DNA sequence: TGTGCCAGCAGTGGTCGGGGTAGCACTGAAGCTTTCTTT. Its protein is CASSGRGSTEAFF.

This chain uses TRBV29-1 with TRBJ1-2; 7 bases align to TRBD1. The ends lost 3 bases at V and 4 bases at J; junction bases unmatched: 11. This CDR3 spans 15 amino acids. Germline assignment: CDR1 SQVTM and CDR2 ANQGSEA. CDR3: CSVENLTGLPYGYTF. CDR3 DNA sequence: TGCAGCGTTGAGAACCTGACAGGGCTACCCTATGGCTACACCTTC.

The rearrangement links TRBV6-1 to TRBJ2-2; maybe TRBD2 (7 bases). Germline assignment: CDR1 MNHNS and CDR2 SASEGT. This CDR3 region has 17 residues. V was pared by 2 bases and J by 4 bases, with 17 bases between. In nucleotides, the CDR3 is TGTGCCAGCAGTGAAAGGGTGGGAGGGGGTAGCACCGGGGAGCTGTTTTTT. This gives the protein CASSERVGGGSTGELFF.

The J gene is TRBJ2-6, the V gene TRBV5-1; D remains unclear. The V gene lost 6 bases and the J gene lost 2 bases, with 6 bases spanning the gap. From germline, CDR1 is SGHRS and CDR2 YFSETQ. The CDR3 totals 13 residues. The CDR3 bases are TGCGCCAGCACCCAGACTGGGGCCAACGTCCTGACTTTC. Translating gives CASTQTGANVLTF.

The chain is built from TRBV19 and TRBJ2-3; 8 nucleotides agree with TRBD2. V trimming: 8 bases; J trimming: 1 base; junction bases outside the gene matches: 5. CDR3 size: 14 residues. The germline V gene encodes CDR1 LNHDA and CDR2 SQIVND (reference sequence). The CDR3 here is CASGSLAGTDTQYF. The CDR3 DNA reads TGTGCCAGTGGATCACTAGCGGGCACAGATACGCAGTATTTT.

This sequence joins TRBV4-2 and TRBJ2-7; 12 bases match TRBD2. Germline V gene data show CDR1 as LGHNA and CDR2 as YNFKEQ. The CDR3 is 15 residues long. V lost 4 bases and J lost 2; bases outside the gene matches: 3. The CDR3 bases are TGTGCCAGCAGCCTTGGACTAGCGGGGACCTACGAGCAGTACTTC. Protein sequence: CASSLGLAGTYEQYF.

The CDR3, as DNA: TGTGCCAGCAGCTTAACAGGGGATTTTTATGGCTACACCTTC. Translation: CASSLTGDFYGYTF. The rearrangement links TRBV5-6 to TRBJ1-2; 7 nucleotides line up with TRBD1. This CDR3 comprises 14 residues. Unmatched junction bases numbered 6, after V lost 2 bases and J lost 5 bases. CDR1 and CDR2 from the germline V gene are SGHDT and YYEEEE.

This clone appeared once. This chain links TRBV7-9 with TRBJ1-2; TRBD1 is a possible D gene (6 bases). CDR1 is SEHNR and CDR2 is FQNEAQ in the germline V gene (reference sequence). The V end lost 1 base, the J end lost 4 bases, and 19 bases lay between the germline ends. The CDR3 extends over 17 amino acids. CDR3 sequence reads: CASSLGGPNRVSYGYTF. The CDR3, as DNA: TGTGCCAGCAGCTTAGGGGGGCCAAACAGGGTGTCCTATGGCTACACCTTC.

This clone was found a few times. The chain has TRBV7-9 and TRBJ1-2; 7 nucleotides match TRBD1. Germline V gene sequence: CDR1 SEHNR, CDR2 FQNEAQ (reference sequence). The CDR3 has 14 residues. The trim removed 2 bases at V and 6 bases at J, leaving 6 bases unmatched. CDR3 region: CASSLQTGLDGYTF. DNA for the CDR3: TGTGCCAGCAGCTTACAGACAGGGTTAGATGGCTACACCTTC.

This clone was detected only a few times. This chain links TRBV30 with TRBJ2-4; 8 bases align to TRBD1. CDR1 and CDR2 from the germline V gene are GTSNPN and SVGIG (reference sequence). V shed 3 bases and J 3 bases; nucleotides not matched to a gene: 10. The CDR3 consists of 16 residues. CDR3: CAWRGGQGAVKNIQYF. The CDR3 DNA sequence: TGTGCCTGGAGGGGTGGGCAGGGGGCTGTCAAAAACATTCAGTACTTC.

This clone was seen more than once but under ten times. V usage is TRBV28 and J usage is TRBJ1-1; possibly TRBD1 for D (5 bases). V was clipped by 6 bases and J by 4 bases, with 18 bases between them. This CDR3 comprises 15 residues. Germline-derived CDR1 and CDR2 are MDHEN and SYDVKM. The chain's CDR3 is CASSPFIGVSTEAFF. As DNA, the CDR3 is TGTGCCAGCAGCCCCTTCATAGGGGTGTCCACTGAAGCTTTCTTT.

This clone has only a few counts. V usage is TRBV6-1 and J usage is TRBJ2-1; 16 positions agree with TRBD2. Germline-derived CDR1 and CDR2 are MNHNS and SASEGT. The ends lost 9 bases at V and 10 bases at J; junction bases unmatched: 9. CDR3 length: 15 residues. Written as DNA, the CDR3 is TGTGCCAGAGGGGGGACTAGCGGGGGGGCTAGGGAGCAGTTCTTC. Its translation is CARGGTSGGAREQFF.

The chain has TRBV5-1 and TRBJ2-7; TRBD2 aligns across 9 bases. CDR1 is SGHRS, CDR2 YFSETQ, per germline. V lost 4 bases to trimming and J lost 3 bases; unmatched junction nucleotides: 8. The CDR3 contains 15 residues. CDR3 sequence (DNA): TGCGCCAGCAGCGTAAGACTAGCGGTGAACTACGAGCAGTACTTC. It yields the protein CASSVRLAVNYEQYF.